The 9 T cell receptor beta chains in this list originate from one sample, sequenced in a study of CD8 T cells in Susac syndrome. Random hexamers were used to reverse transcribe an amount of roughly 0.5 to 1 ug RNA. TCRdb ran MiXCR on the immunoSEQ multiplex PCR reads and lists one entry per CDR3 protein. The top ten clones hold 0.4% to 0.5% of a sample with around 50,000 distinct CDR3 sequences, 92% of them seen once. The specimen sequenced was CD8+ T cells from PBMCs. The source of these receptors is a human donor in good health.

This CDR3 reads CASSSGLFYGYTF. CDR3 DNA sequence: TGTGCCAGCAGCAGTGGACTGTTCTATGGCTACACCTTC. V is TRBV7-9 and J is TRBJ1-2; D gene unclear. From germline, CDR1 is SEHNR and CDR2 FQNEAQ (reference sequence). The CDR3 contains 13 residues. V dropped 5 bases and J dropped 4 bases, with 11 bases sitting between them.

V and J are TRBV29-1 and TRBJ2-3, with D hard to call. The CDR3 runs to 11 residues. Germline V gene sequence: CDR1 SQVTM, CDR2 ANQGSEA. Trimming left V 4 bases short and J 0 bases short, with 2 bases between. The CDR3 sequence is CSVGSTDTQYF. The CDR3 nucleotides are TGCAGCGTTGGTAGCACAGATACGCAGTATTTT.

CDR3 nucleotide sequence: TGTGCCAGCAGCCTTTCTTCGGGGGGTATCAGCGAGCAGTACTTC. This sequence encodes CASSLSSGGISEQYF. J is TRBJ2-7 and V is TRBV3-1, with 7 bases fitting TRBD2. The CDR3 is 15 amino acids. Germline V gene data show CDR1 as LGHDT and CDR2 as YNNKEL (reference sequence). The ends lost 4 bases at V and 6 bases at J; junction bases unmatched: 12.

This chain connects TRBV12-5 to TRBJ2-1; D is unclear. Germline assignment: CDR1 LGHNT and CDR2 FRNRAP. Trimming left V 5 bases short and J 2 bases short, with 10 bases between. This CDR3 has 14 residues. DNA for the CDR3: TGTGCTAGTGGTATGGACGGTACCTACAATGAGCAGTTCTTC. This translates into CASGMDGTYNEQFF.

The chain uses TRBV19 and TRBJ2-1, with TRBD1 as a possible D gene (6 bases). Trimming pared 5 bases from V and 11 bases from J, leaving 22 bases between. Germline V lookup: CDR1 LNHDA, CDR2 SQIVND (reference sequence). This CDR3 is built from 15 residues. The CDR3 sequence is CASSFRGFARPQQFF. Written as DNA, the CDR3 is TGTGCCAGTAGTTTCAGGGGATTTGCCCGACCTCAGCAGTTCTTC.

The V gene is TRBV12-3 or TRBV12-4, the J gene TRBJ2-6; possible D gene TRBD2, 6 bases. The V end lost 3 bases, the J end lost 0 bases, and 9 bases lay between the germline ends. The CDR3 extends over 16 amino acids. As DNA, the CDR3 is TGTGCCAGCAGTTTTTCGGAGGGCTCTGGGGCCAACGTCCTGACTTTC. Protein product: CASSFSEGSGANVLTF.

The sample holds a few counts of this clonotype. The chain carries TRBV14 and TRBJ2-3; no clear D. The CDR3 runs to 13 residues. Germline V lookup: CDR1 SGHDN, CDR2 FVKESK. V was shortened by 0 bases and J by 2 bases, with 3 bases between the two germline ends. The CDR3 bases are TGTGCCAGCAGCCAAGACCTCACAGATACGCAGTATTTT. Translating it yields CASSQDLTDTQYF.

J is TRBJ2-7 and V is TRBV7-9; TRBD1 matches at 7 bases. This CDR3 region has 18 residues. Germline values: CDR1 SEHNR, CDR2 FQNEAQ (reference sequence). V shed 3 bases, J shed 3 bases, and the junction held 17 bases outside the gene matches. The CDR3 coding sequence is TGTGCCAGCAGCTTCCCAATTGACAGGGCTAAGCTGAACTACGAGCAGTACTTC. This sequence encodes CASSFPIDRAKLNYEQYF.

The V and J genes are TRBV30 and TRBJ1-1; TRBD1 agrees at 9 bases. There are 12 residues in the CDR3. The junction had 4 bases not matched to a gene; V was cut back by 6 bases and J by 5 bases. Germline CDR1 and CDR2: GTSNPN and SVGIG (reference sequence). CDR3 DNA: TGTGCCTGTAACAGGGGGCTAACTGAAGCTTTCTTT. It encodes CACNRGLTEAFF.